Each of the 14 T cell receptor beta chains below was sequenced from the same sample in a study of shared clonotypes between healthy human individuals. This table comes from immunoSEQ multiplex PCR, and its TCRdb copy is limited to in-frame clones, with some not included. The sample holds 2 million or so clones; about 94% are singletons and the top ten take roughly 1.1%. Terminally differentiated effector memory CD45RA+ cells were left out of the naive CD8 fraction, which was CD45RO-negative and positively selected for CCR7. Input material: naive CD8+ T cells sorted from blood. The receptors originated from a man younger than 30 in good health.

The chain links TRBV11-2 to TRBJ2-7, with no clear D. V lost 5 bases and J 1 base, leaving 12 bases between the germline ends. The CDR3 totals 14 residues. Germline CDR1 and CDR2: SGHAT and FQNNGV. In DNA form, the CDR3 reads TGTGCCAGCAGCCTCCGGACCAGTTCCTACGAGCAGTACTTC. This encodes CASSLRTSSYEQYF.

This chain connects TRBV5-1 to TRBJ1-6; no clear D gene. The germline V and J ends were trimmed by 4 bases and 9 bases, with 17 bases remaining between them. Per the germline V gene, CDR1 is SGHRS and CDR2 is YFSETQ. There are 15 residues in the CDR3. DNA of the CDR3: TGCGCCAGCAGCCCAGAGGGTGGAGTAAGTTCACCCCTCCACTTT. Its translation is CASSPEGGVSSPLHF.

V is TRBV13 and J is TRBJ2-1, with 16 bases fitting TRBD2. Germline-derived CDR1 and CDR2 are PRHDT and FYEKMQ (reference sequence). J gave up 5 bases and V 5 bases, and 9 bases lay outside the gene matches. This CDR3 contains 18 residues. CDR3 region: CASSSMGLAGGRDNEQFF. DNA of the CDR3: TGTGCCAGCAGCAGCATGGGACTAGCGGGAGGGCGAGACAATGAGCAGTTCTTC.

This chain uses TRBV5-1 with TRBJ1-3, with a possible D match to TRBD1 (5 bases). CDR3 length: 15 amino acids. Per the germline V gene, CDR1 is SGHRS and CDR2 is YFSETQ. V was pared by 2 bases and J by 6 bases, with 15 bases between. The CDR3 is CASSLEPGSINTIYF. The CDR3 DNA sequence: TGCGCCAGCAGCTTAGAGCCAGGGTCGATAAACACCATATATTTT.

Of note for this clone: The sample carries other DNA sequences with the same CDR3. The chain joins TRBV10-1 to TRBJ2-7, with D hard to call. V lost 1 base and J 2 bases, leaving 21 bases between the germline ends. The CDR3 has 18 amino acids. Germline CDR1 is WNHNN and CDR2 is SYGVQD (reference sequence). The CDR3 loop is CASSELVAGDGEAYEQYF. CDR3 sequence (DNA): TGCGCCAGCAGTGAGTTAGTAGCAGGAGACGGAGAGGCCTACGAGCAGTACTTC.

V is TRBV21-1 and J is TRBJ1-6. TRBV21-1 is tagged as a pseudogene. The CDR3 spans 14 residues. The CDR3 bases are TGTGCCAGCAGCAAAAGGGGAGACAACCCACCCCTCCACTTT. Translated, it gives CASSKRGDNPPLHF.

About this clone itself: The same CDR3 is also encoded by other DNA sequences in this sample. This chain uses TRBV7-8 with TRBJ2-1, with 9 bases identical to TRBD2. J gave up 4 bases and V 1 base, and 2 bases lay outside the gene matches. Per germline, CDR1 SGHVS and CDR2 FQNEAQ. The CDR3 runs 15 residues. CDR3 loop: CASSLGSGSYNEQFF. CDR3 DNA sequence: TGTGCCAGCAGCTTAGGTAGCGGGAGTTACAATGAGCAGTTCTTC.

On this clone itself: The sample contains more than one DNA sequence encoding this CDR3. The rearrangement joins TRBV6-6 to TRBJ1-2; D is unclear. The germline gives CDR1 MNHNY, CDR2 SVGAGI (reference sequence). CDR3 length: 11 residues. Trimming removed 7 bases at V and 5 bases at J, with 8 bases between. The CDR3 nucleotides are TGTGCCAGCACCCCGGGGTATGGCTACACCTTC. Residues: CASTPGYGYTF.

The chain has TRBV27 and TRBJ2-2; D unresolved. Germline lookup yields CDR1 MNHEY and CDR2 SMNVEV (reference sequence). Trimming left V 4 bases short and J 5 bases short, with 8 bases between. This CDR3 is 13 amino acids long. Here the CDR3 DNA reads TGTGCCAGCAGTTACGTGGGGACCGGGGAGCTGTTTTTT. Translated, it gives CASSYVGTGELFF.

The V and J genes are TRBV5-4 and TRBJ2-7; maybe TRBD1 (6 bases). Deletions cut 4 bases from V and 1 base from J, with 9 bases between. The CDR3 spans 13 residues. Germline assignment: CDR1 SGHNT and CDR2 YYREEE (reference sequence). The CDR3 DNA sequence: TGTGCCAGCAGCGGGGACAAGTCCTACGAGCAGTACTTC. Its protein product is CASSGDKSYEQYF. The full variable domain, rest sourced from reference TRBV5-4 and TRBJ2-7, is ETGVTQSPTHLIKTRGQQVTLRCSSQSGHNTVSWYQQALGQGPQFIFQYYREEENGRGNFPPRFSGLQFPNYSSELNVNALELDDSALYLCASSGDKSYEQYFGPGTRLTVT.

This chain links TRBV29-1 with TRBJ2-1, with D hard to call. V shed 6 bases and J shed 9 bases, with 18 bases lying between them. Germline CDR1 reads SQVTM; CDR2 reads ANQGSEA. The CDR3 is 13 residues long. CDR3 DNA: TGCAGCGTCGTCGAGGCCTTCCTGGGTGAGCAGTTCTTC. Protein sequence: CSVVEAFLGEQFF.

The chain has TRBV19 and TRBJ2-2; no reliable D call. The CDR3 covers 14 residues. CDR1 and CDR2 from the germline V gene are LNHDA and SQIVND (reference sequence). V was shortened by 7 bases and J by 0 bases, with 9 bases between the two germline ends. The CDR3 spells CASMGGPNTGELFF. In DNA form, the CDR3 reads TGTGCCAGTATGGGCGGACCGAACACCGGGGAGCTGTTTTTT.

The rearrangement joins TRBV10-3 to TRBJ2-5; D may be TRBD2 (6 bases). The CDR3 runs 15 residues. The germline CDR1 and CDR2 sequences are ENHRY and SYGVKD. Between the trimmed V and J ends, which lost 0 bases and 5 bases, there was a span of 13 bases. The CDR3 DNA sequence: TGTGCCATCAGTGAGTCGACTGGGGGGTTGGAGACCCAGTACTTC. Encoded protein: CAISESTGGLETQYF.

This clone was seen a few times. The rearrangement joins TRBV5-6 to TRBJ1-6; D is possibly TRBD1 (6 bases). Deletions cut 1 base from V and 9 bases from J, with 11 bases between. This CDR3 is built from 14 residues. The germline V gene has CDR1 SGHDT and CDR2 YYEEEE. This CDR3 reads CASSLSGRGSPLHF. The CDR3 DNA follows: TGTGCCAGCAGCTTGTCGGGCAGGGGTTCACCCCTCCACTTT.